This T cell receptor beta chain originates from a study of T cells in Graves' hyperthyroidism and ophthalmopathy. Study conclusions and caveats: Most thyroid clonotypes with frequency above 0.001 were detected in blood.

In this sample, this clonotype turned up many times. The antigen is unknown. Amplification of TCR beta CDR3 regions was performed using RNA transcripts as template. HTBI primers were the set used in a first-round RT-PCR of the TCR CDR3. TCRdb passed the multiplex PCR reads through MiXCR, listing each CDR3 protein once. The repertoire has roughly 740,000 distinct CDR3 sequences, 16% of them found once; the top ten carry under 9.5%. The ends were cut back, 3 bases at V and 4 bases at J, with 7 bases in the middle. From germline, CDR1 is DFQATT and CDR2 SNEGSKA (reference sequence). The CDR3 contains 12 residues. PBMCs stemmed from 10 ml fresh peripheral blood.

This chain links TRBV20-1 with TRBJ1-5; D is unresolved. Input material: blood. This clonotype originated in a man aged 18 to 30 with Graves' hyperthyroidism. The CDR3: CSARVPNQPQHF. For the CDR3, the DNA is TGCAGTGCTAGGGTCCCAAATCAGCCCCAGCATTTT.